This T cell receptor beta chain was obtained from a study of blood T cells in healthy people across ages. Study observations and caveats: Donors of long life had a larger count of naive CD4+ cells and greater diversity than aged donors.

Through a sample-barcoded 5' primer and a J-beta primer mix, a second PCR was run for about 7 to 12 cycles. A template-switch adaptor that had 12 random nucleotides put a tag on each cDNA molecule. Per-sample output comprised a minimum of 2.5 million paired-end reads containing CDR3. One entry per CDR3 protein, called by TCRdb with MiXCR from the 5' RACE reads. Found here are about 570,000 distinct CDR3 sequences, 25% to 30% of them singletons; the top ten hold approximately 17%. To note about this clonotype: Its antigen is not known.

The germline V gene encodes CDR1 LGHNA and CDR2 YNFKEQ. This CDR3 spans 15 amino acids. V was trimmed by 1 base and J by 0 bases, leaving 10 bases between them. The chain is built from TRBV4-2 and TRBJ2-7; D not resolved. Sequenced material: blood. This clonotype originated in a woman in her 70s in good health. CDR3 loop: CASSQGIGASYEQYF. CDR3 bases: TGTGCCAGCAGCCAAGGGATAGGAGCCTCCTACGAGCAGTACTTC.